This T cell receptor beta chain was identified during a study of technical replicates of blood from several donors. Method: immunoSEQ multiplex PCR; TCRdb's copy keeps in-frame clones and lacks some. This sample has tens of thousands of clones, with 80% to 90% found just once. The CDR3 extends over 14 amino acids. V was shortened by 3 bases and J by 2 bases, with 11 bases between the two germline ends. Germline V CDR1 and CDR2: SGDLS, YYNGEE. This clone was counted between two and nine times. Material: PBMCs. This receptor was obtained from a human donor in good health. Some clones in this sample may be carry-over from other donors' samples. The V and J genes are TRBV9 and TRBJ2-5; TRBD1 might be the D (6 bases). This CDR3 reads CASSDADRQETQYF. For the CDR3, the DNA is TGTGCCAGCAGCGATGCGGACAGACAAGAGACCCAGTACTTC.